A single sample is the source of the 16 T cell receptor beta chains below, sequenced in a study of spatial heterogeneity in lung cancer. From the 5' RACE reads, TCRdb called clonotypes with MiXCR, one entry per CDR3 protein. This sample has about 44,000 distinct CDR3 sequences, with about 13% found just once. This sample's time point: sample taken at primary tumor resection. This material consisted of PBMCs, taken at surgery. The receptors were sampled from a male donor with early-stage non-small cell lung cancer.

This clonotype has just a few counts. DNA for the CDR3: TGCAGCGTTGAGCCGAAGGGCCCCGCAGATACGCAGTATTTT. This translates into CSVEPKGPADTQYF. The J gene is TRBJ2-3, the V gene TRBV29-1; D unclear. V lost 3 bases and J 4 bases, leaving 14 bases between the germline ends. CDR1 and CDR2 from the germline V gene are SQVTM and ANQGSEA. The length of the CDR3 is 14 residues.

The chain joins TRBV29-1 to TRBJ1-1, with a weak D call TRBD1 (6 bases). CDR1 is SQVTM, CDR2 ANQGSEA, per germline. This CDR3 contains 13 residues. Trimming pared 0 bases from V and 3 bases from J, leaving 8 bases between. DNA of the CDR3: TGCAGCGTTGAAGAACAGGGCTACACTGAAGCTTTCTTT. This gives the protein CSVEEQGYTEAFF. Combining the CDR3 with reference TRBV29-1 and TRBJ1-1 gives the whole variable domain SAVISQKPSRDICQRGTSLTIQCQVDSQVTMMFWYRQQPGQSLTLIATANQGSEATYESGFVIDKFPISRPNLTFSTLTVSNMSPEDSSIYLCSVEEQGYTEAFFGQGTRLTVV.

J is TRBJ2-3 and V is TRBV19; no firm D call. Germline V gene sequence: CDR1 LNHDA, CDR2 SQIVND (reference sequence). The ends were cut back, 2 bases at V and 3 bases at J, with 9 bases in the middle. The CDR3 covers 14 residues. The CDR3 DNA sequence: TGTGCCAGTAGTATACCGCCAGCGACAGATACGCAGTATTTT. Translation gives CASSIPPATDTQYF. The variable domain in full, completed from reference TRBV19 and TRBJ2-3, reads DGGITQSPKYLFRKEGQNVTLSCEQNLNHDAMYWYRQDPGQGLRLIYYSQIVNDFQKGDIAEGYSVSREKKESFPLTVTSAQKNPTAFYLCASSIPPATDTQYFGPGTRLTVL.

The chain couples TRBV7-6 to TRBJ2-7; no definite D call. The ends were cut back, 1 base at V and 1 base at J, with 8 bases in the middle. Germline CDR1 and CDR2: SGHVS and FNYEAQ. This CDR3 region has 14 residues. The DNA of the CDR3 is TGTGCCAGCAGCTTAGTACACGGTTCCTACGAGCAGTACTTC. Its translation: CASSLVHGSYEQYF.

This sequence joins TRBV18 and TRBJ2-2; 7 bases agree with TRBD2. CDR1 is KGHSH, CDR2 LQKENI, per germline. The CDR3 length is 16 residues. Trimming at V came to 1 base and at J to 0 bases, leaving 2 bases not matched to a gene. The CDR3 coding sequence is TGTGCCAGCTCACCACGACTAGCAGCGAACACCGGGGAGCTGTTTTTT. As protein: CASSPRLAANTGELFF.

This clonotype occurred many times. The V gene is TRBV7-9, the J gene TRBJ1-1; D not certain. The V and J ends lost 0 bases and 8 bases respectively, with 13 bases between them. The germline CDR1 and CDR2 sequences are SEHNR and FQNEAQ (reference sequence). This CDR3 is 14 amino acids long. The CDR3 spells CASSLAGIPMEAFF. DNA of the CDR3: TGTGCCAGCAGCTTAGCTGGTATTCCCATGGAAGCTTTCTTT.

The V gene is TRBV5-1, the J gene TRBJ1-4; TRBD1 might be the D (5 bases). Trimming took off 0 bases at V and 0 bases at J, with 9 bases between the two ends. The CDR3 is made up of 16 amino acids. From germline, CDR1 is SGHRS and CDR2 YFSETQ. Written as DNA, the CDR3 is TGCGCCAGCAGCTTGGGCAGGGTGGCAACTAATGAAAAACTGTTTTTT. It encodes CASSLGRVATNEKLFF.

In its sample, this clonotype was seen a few times. V usage is TRBV6-6 and J usage is TRBJ1-5; no clear D gene. Deletions cut 2 bases from V and 7 bases from J, with 15 bases between. The CDR3 loop spans 15 amino acids. The germline V gene encodes CDR1 MNHNY and CDR2 SVGAGI (reference sequence). The CDR3 DNA follows: TGTGCCAGCAGTTACCCGACGGGGTCCAGGCAGCCCCAGCATTTT. Translating it yields CASSYPTGSRQPQHF.

This clonotype has only a few counts. The chain is built from TRBV7-2 and TRBJ2-1; 10 bases line up with TRBD2. V shed 5 bases, J shed 10 bases, and the junction held 11 bases outside the gene matches. Germline-derived CDR1 and CDR2 are SGHTA and FQGNSA. The CDR3 is 15 amino acids. CDR3 DNA: TGTGCCAGCAGCCCGGGACTAGCGTCCACACGGGAGCAGTTCTTC. It is translated as CASSPGLASTREQFF.

The chain recombines TRBV5-4 with TRBJ2-1; tentatively, D is TRBD2 (5 bases). Germline values: CDR1 SGHNT, CDR2 YYREEE (reference sequence). This CDR3 comprises 12 residues. Trimming removed 1 base from V and 10 bases from J, with 9 bases in between. The CDR3 loop reads CASSLFSAEQFF. CDR3 DNA sequence: TGTGCCAGCAGCTTGTTTAGCGCAGAGCAGTTCTTC.

There are a few counts of this clonotype. V gene TRBV12-3 or TRBV12-4 combines with J gene TRBJ1-4; maybe TRBD1 (5 bases). The ends were cut back, 6 bases at V and 3 bases at J, with 17 bases in the middle. The CDR3 length is 16 residues. The CDR3: CASSPGTAGPNEKLFF. In DNA, the CDR3 is TGTGCCAGCAGCCCAGGGACCGCGGGCCCTAATGAAAAACTGTTTTTT.

V and J are TRBV6-5 and TRBJ2-7; perhaps TRBD2 as D (6 bases). The germline CDR1 and CDR2 sequences are MNHEY and SVGAGI. This CDR3 region has 14 residues. Trimming pared 5 bases from V and 2 bases from J, leaving 13 bases between. CDR3 DNA sequence: TGTGCCAGCAGTGCCCGGGGGTTTGCCTACGAGCAGTACTTC. This gives the protein CASSARGFAYEQYF.

This chain joins TRBV20-1 and TRBJ2-7, with 10 bases lining up with TRBD2. The CDR3 has 14 amino acids. V lost 5 bases, J lost 3 bases, and 7 bases stayed unmatched. Germline V lookup: CDR1 DFQATT, CDR2 SNEGSKA (reference sequence). The CDR3 nucleotides read TGCAGTGCTCCTAGCGGGAGTCCGAGCTACGAGCAGTACTTC. Its translation is CSAPSGSPSYEQYF.

This clonotype was counted only a few times. The genes are TRBV11-2 and TRBJ2-1, with D possibly matching TRBD2 (6 bases). Germline CDR1 is SGHAT and CDR2 is FQNNGV. V was pared by 4 bases and J by 4 bases, with 11 bases between. The CDR3 length is 14 residues. CDR3 sequence reads: CASSSGTEYNEQFF. In nucleotides, the CDR3 is TGTGCCAGCAGCTCCGGGACTGAATACAATGAGCAGTTCTTC.

Ten or more counts support this clonotype. This chain links TRBV5-1 with TRBJ1-1, with 7 bases matching TRBD1. The V gene end was trimmed by 2 bases and the J gene end by 4 bases; junction bases not matched to a gene: 5. The CDR3 extends over 14 amino acids. Germline-derived CDR1 and CDR2 are SGHRS and YFSETQ. CDR3 sequence reads: CASSFTGDGTEAFF. CDR3 DNA: TGCGCCAGCAGCTTTACAGGGGATGGCACTGAAGCTTTCTTT.

The rearrangement links TRBV5-6 to TRBJ2-7; 10 bases agree with TRBD1. Germline V CDR1 and CDR2: SGHDT, YYEEEE. The V gene end was trimmed by 6 bases and the J gene end by 3 bases; junction bases not matched to a gene: 6. This CDR3 has 14 residues. CDR3 DNA sequence: TGTGCCAGCAACCCCGGGACAGGGGTCTACGAGCAGTACTTC. Its protein product is CASNPGTGVYEQYF.